This T cell receptor (beta chain) was retrieved from a study of blood T cell repertoires in COVID-19. Profiling relied on immunoSEQ multiplex PCR, and the TCRdb table lists in-frame clones only, not all of them. The data show around 250,000 clones, roughly 84% seen once. The CDR3 spans 13 residues. Germline CDR1 LNHDA, CDR2 SQIVND (reference sequence). Trimming shortened V by 6 bases and J by 6 bases, and 15 bases separated the two germline ends. V gene TRBV19 combines with J gene TRBJ2-7, with TRBD2 as a possible D gene (6 bases). This TCR was sampled from a woman between 40 and 55 years old who had recovered from COVID-19. The sequenced sample was peripheral blood. CDR3 region: CASSEIQGGEQYF. The CDR3 nucleotides read TGTGCCAGTAGCGAGATCCAGGGAGGCGAGCAGTACTTC.